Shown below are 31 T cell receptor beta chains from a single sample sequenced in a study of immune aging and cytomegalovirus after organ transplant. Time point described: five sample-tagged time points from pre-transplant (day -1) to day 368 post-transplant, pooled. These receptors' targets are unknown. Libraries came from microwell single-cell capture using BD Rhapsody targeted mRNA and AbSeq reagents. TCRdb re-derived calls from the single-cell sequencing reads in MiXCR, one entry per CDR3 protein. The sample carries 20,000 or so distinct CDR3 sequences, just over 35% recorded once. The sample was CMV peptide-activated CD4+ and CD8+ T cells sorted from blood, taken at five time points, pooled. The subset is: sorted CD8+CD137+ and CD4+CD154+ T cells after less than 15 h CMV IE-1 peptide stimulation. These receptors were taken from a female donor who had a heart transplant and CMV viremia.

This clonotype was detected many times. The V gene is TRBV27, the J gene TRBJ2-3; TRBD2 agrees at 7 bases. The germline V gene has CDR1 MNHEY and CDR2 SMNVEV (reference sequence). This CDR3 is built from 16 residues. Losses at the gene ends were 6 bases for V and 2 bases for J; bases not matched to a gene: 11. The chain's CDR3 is CASSRAAGVLTDTQYF. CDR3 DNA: TGTGCCAGCAGCCGGGCCGCGGGAGTACTCACAGATACGCAGTATTTT.

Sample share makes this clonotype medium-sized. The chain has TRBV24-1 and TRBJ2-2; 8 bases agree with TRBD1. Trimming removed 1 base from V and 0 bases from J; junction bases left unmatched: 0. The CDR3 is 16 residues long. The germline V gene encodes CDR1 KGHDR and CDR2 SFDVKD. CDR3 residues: CATSDLQGANTGELFF. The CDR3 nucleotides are TGTGCCACCAGTGATTTACAGGGGGCGAACACCGGGGAGCTGTTTTTT.

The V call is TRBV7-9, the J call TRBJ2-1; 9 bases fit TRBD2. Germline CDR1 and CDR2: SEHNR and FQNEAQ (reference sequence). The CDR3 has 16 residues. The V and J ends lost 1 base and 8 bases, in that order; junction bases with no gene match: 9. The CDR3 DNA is TGTGCCAGCAGCTTAGTCGACCTAGCGGGGTACGATGAGCAGTTCTTC. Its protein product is CASSLVDLAGYDEQFF. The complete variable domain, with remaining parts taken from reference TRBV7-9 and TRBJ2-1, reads DTGVSQNPRHKITKRGQNVTFRCDPISEHNRLYWYRQTLGQGPEFLTYFQNEAQLEKSRLLSDRFSAERPKGSFSTLEIQRTEQGDSAMYLCASSLVDLAGYDEQFFGPGTRLTVL.

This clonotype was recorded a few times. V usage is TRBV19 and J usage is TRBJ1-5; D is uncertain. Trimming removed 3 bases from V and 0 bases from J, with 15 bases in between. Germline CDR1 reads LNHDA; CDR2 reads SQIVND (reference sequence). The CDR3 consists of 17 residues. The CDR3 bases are TGTGCCAGTAGTATGAGGTCCGTGCTGGGTAGCAATCAGCCCCAGCATTTT. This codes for CASSMRSVLGSNQPQHF.

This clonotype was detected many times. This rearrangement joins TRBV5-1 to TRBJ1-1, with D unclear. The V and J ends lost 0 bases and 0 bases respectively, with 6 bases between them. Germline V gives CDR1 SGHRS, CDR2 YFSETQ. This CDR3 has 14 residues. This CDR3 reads CASSLGRVNTEAFF. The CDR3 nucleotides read TGCGCCAGCAGCTTGGGTAGGGTGAACACTGAAGCTTTCTTT.

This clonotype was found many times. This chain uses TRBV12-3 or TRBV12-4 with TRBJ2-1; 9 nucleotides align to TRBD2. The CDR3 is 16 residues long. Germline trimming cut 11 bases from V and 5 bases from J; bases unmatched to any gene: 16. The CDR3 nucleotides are TGTGCCTCATCGTTTAGCGGGAGACGGAGGGACAATGAGCAGTTCTTC. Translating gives CASSFSGRRRDNEQFF.

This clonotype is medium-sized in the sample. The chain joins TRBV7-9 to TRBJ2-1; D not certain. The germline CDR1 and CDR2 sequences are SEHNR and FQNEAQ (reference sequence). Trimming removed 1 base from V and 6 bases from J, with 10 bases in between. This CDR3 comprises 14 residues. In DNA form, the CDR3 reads TGTGCCAGCAGCTTAGGAGGACCGGGCAATGAGCAGTTCTTC. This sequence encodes CASSLGGPGNEQFF.

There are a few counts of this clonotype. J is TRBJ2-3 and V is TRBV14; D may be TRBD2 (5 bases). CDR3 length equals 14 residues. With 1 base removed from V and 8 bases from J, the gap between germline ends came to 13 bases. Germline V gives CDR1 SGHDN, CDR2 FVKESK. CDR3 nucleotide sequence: TGTGCCAGCAGCCAAGTTTTGGAGGTCGGTACGCAGTATTTT. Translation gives CASSQVLEVGTQYF. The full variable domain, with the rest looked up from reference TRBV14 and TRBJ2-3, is EAGVTQFPSHSVIEKGQTVTLRCDPISGHDNLYWYRRVMGKEIKFLLHFVKESKQDESGMPNNRFLAERTGGTYSTLKVQPAELEDSGVYFCASSQVLEVGTQYFGPGTRLTVL.

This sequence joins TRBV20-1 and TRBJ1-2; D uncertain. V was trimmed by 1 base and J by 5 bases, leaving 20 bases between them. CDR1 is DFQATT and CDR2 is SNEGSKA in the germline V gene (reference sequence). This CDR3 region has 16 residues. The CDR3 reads CSARAAQDSDRYGYTF. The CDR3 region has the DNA TGCAGTGCTAGAGCAGCGCAAGACTCCGATCGTTATGGCTACACCTTC.

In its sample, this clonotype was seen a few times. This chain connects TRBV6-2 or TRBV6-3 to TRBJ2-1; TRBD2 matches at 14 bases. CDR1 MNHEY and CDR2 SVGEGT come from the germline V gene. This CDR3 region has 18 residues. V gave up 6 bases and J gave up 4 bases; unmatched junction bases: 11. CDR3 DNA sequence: TGTGCCAGCAGCTCCACCGGGACTAGCGGGAGAGGTTACAATGAGCAGTTCTTC. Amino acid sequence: CASSSTGTSGRGYNEQFF.

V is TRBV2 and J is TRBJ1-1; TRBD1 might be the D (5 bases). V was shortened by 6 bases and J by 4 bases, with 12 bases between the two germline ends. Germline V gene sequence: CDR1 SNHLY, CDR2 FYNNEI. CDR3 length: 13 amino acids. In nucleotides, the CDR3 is TGTGCCAGCAGACGAGGGGAAGGCACTGAAGCTTTCTTT. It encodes CASRRGEGTEAFF.

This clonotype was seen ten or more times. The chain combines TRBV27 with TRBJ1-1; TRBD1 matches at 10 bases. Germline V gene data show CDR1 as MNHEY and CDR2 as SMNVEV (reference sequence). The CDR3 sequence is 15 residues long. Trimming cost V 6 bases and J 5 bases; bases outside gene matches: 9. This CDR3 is CASSPRQGARTEAFF. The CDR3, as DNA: TGTGCCAGCAGCCCGAGACAGGGGGCGCGAACTGAAGCTTTCTTT.

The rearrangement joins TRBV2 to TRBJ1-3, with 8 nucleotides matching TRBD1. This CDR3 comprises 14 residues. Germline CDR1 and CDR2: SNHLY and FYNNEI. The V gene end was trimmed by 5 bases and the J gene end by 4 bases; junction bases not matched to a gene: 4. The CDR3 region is CASSPTGAGNTIYF. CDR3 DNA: TGTGCCAGCAGTCCGACAGGGGCCGGAAACACCATATATTTT. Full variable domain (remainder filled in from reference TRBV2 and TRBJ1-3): EPEVTQTPSHQVTQMGQEVILRCVPISNHLYFYWYRQILGQKVEFLVSFYNNEISEKSEIFDDQFSVERPDGSNFTLKIRSTKLEDSAMYFCASSPTGAGNTIYFGEGSWLTVV.

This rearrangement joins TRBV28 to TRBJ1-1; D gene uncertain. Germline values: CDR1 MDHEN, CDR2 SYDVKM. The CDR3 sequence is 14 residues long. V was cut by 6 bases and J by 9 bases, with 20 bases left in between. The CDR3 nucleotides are TGTGCCAGCAGCCCTCCCCCGGACCGAGAAAAAGCTTTCTTT. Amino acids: CASSPPPDREKAFF.

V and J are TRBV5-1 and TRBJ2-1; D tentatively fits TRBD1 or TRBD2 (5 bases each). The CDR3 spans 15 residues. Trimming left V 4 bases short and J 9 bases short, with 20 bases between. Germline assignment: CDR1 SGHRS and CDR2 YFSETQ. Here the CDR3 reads CASSLGTPKGREQFF. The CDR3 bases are TGCGCCAGCAGCCTAGGGACCCCTAAAGGGCGTGAGCAGTTCTTC.

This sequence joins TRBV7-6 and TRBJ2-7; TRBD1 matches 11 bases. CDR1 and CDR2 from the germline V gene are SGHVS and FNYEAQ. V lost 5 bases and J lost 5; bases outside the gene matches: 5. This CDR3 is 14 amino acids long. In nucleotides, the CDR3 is TGTGCCAGCAGCCTGGGACAGGGGGGCGACGAGCAGTACTTC. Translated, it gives CASSLGQGGDEQYF.

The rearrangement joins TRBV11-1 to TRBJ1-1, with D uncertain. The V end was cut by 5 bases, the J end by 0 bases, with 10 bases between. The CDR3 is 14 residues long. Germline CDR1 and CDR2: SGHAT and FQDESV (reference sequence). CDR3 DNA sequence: TGTGCCAGCAGCCGGGCCACGGTGAACACTGAAGCTTTCTTT. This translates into CASSRATVNTEAFF.

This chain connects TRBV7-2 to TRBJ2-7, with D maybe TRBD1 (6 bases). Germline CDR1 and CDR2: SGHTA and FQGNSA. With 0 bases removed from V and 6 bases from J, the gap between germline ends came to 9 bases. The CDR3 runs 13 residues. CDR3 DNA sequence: TGTGCCAGCAGCTTAGCCAGGGGTGGCGAGCAGTACTTC. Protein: CASSLARGGEQYF.

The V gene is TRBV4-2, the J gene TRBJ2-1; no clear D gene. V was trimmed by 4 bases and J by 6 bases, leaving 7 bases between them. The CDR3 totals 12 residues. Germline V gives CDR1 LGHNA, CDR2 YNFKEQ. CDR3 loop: CASSLARNEQFF. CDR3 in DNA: TGTGCCAGCAGCCTGGCCCGCAATGAGCAGTTCTTC.

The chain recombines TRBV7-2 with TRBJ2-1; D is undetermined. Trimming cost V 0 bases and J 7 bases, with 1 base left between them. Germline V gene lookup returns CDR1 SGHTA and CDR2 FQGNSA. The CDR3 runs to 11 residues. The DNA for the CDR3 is TGTGCCAGCAGCTTAGCGAATGAGCAGTTCTTC. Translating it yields CASSLANEQFF. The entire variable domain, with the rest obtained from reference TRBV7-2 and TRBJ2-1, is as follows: GAGVSQSPSNKVTEKGKDVELRCDPISGHTALYWYRQSLGQGLEFLIYFQGNSAPDKSGLPSDRFSAERTGGSVSTLTIQRTQQEDSAVYLCASSLANEQFFGPGTRLTVL.

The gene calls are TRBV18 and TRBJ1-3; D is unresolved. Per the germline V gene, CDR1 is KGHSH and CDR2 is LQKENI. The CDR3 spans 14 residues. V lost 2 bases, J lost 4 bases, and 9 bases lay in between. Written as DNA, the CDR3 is TGTGCCAGCTCACCAAACACGGACGGAAACACCATATATTTT. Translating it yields CASSPNTDGNTIYF.

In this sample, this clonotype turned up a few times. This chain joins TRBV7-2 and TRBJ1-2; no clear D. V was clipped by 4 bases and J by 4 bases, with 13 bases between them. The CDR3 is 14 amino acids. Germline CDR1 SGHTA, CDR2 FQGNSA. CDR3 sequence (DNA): TGTGCCAGCAGCTCCCAACAGCACCCCTATGGCTACACCTTC. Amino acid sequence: CASSSQQHPYGYTF.

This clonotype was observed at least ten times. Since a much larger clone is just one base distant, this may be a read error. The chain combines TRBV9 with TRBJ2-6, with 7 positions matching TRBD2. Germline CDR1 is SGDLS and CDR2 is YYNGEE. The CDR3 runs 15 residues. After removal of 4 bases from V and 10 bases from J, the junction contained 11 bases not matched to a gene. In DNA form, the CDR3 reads TGTGCCAGCAGCACACCCGCGGGAGACCGGAACGTCCTGACTTTC. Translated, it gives CASSTPAGDRNVLTF.

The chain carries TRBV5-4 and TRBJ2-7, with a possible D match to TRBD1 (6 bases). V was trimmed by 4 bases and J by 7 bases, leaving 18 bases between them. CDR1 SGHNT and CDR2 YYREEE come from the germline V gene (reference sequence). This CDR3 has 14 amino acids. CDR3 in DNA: TGTGCCAGCAGCCGAGGGGGACCGTGGGAGGAGCAGTACTTC. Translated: CASSRGGPWEEQYF.

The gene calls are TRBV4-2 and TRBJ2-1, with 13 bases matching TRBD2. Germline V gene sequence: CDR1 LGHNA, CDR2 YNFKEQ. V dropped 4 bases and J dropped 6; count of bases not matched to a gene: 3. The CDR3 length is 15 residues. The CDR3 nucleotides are TGTGCCAGCAGCCTGGGACTAGCGGGGATCAATGAGCAGTTCTTC. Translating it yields CASSLGLAGINEQFF.

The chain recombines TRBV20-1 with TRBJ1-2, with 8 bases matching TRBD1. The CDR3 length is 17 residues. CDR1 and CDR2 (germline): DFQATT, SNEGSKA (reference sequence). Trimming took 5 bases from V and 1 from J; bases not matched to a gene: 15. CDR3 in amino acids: CSAPEDRGRSDNYGYTF. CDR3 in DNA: TGCAGTGCTCCCGAAGACAGGGGAAGGAGCGATAACTATGGCTACACCTTC.

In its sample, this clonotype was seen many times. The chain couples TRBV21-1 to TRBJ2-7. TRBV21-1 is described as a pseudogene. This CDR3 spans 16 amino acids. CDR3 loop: CASSKKFRGTPYEQYF. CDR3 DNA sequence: TGTGCCAGCAGCAAAAAGTTTCGTGGAACCCCCTACGAGCAGTACTTC.

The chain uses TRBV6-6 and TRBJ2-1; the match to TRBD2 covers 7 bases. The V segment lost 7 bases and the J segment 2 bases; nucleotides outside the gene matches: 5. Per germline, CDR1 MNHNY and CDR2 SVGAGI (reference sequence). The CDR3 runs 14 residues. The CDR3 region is CASKAGFAYNEQFF. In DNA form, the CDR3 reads TGTGCCAGCAAAGCGGGGTTCGCCTACAATGAGCAGTTCTTC.

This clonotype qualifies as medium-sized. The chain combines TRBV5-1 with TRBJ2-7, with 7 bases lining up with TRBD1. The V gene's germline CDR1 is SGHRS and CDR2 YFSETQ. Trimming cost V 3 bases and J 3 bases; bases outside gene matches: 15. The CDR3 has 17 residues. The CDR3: CASSSRSVTGLSYEQYF. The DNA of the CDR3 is TGCGCCAGCAGCTCCCGATCGGTGACAGGGTTGAGCTACGAGCAGTACTTC.

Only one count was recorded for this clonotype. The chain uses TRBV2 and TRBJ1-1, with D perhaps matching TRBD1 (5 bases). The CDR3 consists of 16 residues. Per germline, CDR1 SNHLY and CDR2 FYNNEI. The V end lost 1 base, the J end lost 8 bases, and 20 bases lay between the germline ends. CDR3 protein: CASSEDRQALGTEAFF. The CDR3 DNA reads TGTGCCAGCAGTGAAGACAGGCAGGCCCTGGGGACGGAAGCTTTCTTT.

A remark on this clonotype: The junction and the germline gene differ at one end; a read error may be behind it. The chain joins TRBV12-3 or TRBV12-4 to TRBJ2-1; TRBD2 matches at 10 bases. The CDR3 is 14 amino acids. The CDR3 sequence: CACSLSAGGNELFF. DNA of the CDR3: TGTGCCTGCAGTTTGTCAGCGGGAGGGAATGAGCTGTTCTTC.